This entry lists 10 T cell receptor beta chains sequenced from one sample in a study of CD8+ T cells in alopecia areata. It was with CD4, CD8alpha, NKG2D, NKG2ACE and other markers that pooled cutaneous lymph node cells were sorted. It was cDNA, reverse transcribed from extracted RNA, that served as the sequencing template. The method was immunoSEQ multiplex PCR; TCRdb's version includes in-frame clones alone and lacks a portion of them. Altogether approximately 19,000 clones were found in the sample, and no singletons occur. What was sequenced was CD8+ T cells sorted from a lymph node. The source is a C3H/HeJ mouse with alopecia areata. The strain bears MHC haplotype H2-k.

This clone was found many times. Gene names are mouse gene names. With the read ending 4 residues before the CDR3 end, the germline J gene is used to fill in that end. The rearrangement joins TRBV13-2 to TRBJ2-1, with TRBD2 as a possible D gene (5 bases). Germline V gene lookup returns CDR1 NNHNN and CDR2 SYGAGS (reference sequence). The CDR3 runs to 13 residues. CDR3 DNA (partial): TGTGCCAGCGGTGATCTGGGCGGGGCT. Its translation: CASGDLGGA. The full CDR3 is CASGDLGGAEQFF.

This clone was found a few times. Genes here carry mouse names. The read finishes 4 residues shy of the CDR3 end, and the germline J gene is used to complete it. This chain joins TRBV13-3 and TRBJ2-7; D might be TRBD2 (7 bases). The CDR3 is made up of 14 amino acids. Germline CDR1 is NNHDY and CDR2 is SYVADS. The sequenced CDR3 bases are TGTGCCAGCAGTGATTCCTGGGGGCCATAT. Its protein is CASSDSWGPY. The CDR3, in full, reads CASSDSWGPYEQYF.

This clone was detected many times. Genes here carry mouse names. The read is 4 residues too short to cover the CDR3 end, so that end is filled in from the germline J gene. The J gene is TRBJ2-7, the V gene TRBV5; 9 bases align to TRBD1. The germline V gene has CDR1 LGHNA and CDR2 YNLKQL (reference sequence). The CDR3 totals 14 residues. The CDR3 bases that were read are TGTGCCAGCAGCCCCCAGACAGGGGGGTAT. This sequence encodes CASSPQTGGY. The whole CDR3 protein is CASSPQTGGYEQYF.

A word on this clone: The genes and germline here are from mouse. The CDR3 bases that were read are TGTGCCAGCGGTCGGGACATTCGA. Translated: CASGRDIR. The CDR3 as a whole reads CASGRDIREVFF. The V and J genes are TRBV13-2 and TRBJ1-1; D may be TRBD1 (6 bases). The read finishes 4 residues shy of the CDR3 end, and the germline J gene is used to complete it. This CDR3 is 12 amino acids long. Germline V gene data show CDR1 as NNHNN and CDR2 as SYGAGS (reference sequence).

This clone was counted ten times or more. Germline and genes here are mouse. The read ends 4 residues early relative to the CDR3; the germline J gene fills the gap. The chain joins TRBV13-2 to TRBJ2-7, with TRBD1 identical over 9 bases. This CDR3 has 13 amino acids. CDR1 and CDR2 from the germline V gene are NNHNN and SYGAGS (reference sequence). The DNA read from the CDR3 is TGTGCCAGCGGTGGGGACAGGGCTCAT. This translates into CASGGDRAH. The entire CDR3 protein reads CASGGDRAHEQYF.

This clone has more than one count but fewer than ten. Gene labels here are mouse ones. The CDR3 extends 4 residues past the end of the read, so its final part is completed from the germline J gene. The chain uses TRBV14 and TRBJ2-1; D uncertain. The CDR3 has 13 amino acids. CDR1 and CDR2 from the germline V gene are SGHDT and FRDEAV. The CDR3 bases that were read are TGTGCCAGCAGTTTCAGGCAGACATCT. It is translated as CASSFRQTS. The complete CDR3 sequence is CASSFRQTSEQFF.

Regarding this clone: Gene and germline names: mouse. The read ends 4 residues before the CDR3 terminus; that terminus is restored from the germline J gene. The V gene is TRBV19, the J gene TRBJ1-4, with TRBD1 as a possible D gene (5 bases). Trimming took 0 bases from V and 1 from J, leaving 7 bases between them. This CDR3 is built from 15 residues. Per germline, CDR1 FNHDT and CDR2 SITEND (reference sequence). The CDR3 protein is CASSIAGHSNERLFF. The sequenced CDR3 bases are TGTGCCAGCAGTATAGCCGGACATTCCAACGAA.

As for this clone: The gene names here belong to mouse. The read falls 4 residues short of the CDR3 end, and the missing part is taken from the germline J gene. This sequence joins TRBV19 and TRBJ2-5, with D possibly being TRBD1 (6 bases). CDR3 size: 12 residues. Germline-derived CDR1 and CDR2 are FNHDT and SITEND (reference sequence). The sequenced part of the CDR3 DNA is TGTGCCAGCAGTCCAGGGGAGGAC. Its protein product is CASSPGED. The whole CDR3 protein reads CASSPGEDTQYF.

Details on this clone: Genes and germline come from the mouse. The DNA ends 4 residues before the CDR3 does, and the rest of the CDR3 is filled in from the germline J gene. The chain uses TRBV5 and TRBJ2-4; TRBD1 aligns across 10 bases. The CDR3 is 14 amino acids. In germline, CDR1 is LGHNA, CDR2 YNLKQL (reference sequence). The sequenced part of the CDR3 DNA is TGTGCCAGCAGCCCCCGACAGGGGGCCAAC. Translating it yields CASSPRQGAN. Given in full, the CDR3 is CASSPRQGANTLYF.

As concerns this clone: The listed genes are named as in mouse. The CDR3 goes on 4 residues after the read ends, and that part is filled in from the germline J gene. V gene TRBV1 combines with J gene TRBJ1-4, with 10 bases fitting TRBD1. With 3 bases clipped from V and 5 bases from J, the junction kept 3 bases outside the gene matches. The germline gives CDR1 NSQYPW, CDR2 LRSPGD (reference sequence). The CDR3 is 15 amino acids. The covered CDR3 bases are TGCACCTGCAGTGCCGGGACAGGGGAGAACGAA. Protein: CTCSAGTGENE. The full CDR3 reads CTCSAGTGENERLFF.